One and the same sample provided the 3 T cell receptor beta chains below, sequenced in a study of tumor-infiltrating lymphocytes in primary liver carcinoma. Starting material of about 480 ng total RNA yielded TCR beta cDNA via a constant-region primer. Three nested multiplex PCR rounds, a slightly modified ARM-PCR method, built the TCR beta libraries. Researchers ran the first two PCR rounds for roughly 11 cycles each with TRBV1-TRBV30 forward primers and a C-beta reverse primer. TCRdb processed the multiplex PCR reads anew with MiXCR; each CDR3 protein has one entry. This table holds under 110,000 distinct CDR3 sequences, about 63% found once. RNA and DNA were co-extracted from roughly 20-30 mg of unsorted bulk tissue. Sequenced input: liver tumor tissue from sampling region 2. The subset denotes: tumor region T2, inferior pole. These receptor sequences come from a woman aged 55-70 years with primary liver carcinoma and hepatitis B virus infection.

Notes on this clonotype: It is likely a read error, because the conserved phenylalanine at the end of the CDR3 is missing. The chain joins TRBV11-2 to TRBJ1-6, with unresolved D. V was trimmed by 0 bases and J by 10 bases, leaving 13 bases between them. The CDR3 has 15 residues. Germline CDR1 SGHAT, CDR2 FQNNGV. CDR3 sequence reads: CASSLDWIRESPLHL. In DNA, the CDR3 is TGTGCCAGCAGCTTAGATTGGATAAGGGAGTCACCCCTCCACCTT.

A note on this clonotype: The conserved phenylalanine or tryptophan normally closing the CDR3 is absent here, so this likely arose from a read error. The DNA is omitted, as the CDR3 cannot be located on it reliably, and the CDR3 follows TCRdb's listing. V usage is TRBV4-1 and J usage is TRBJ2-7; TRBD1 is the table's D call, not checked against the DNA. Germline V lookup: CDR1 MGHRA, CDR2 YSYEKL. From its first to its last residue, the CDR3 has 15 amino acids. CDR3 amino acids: CACSQPPGQEVRQYL.

DNA for the CDR3: TGTGCCAGCAGTTTAGAGGCAGGGCCGGGATTAGCGTACGATGAGCAGTTCTTC. It specifies CASSLEAGPGLAYDEQFF. The V call is TRBV12-3 or TRBV12-4, the J call TRBJ2-1; D assignment may be TRBD1 or TRBD2 (5 bases each). CDR3 length: 18 amino acids. V lost 1 base and J lost 8, with 24 bases in between.